The next 17 T cell receptor beta chains were all read from a single sample in a study of radiotherapy plus CTLA-4 blockade in lung cancer. Sequenced by immunoSEQ multiplex PCR; TCRdb stores in-frame clones only, minus some. There are over 85,000 clones in the sample; approximately 74% occur only once, and 2.5% to 3% lies in the top ten. The sequences come from peripheral blood, collected from a patient treated with radiotherapy plus ipilimumab. The source of these receptors is a human donor with non-small cell lung cancer who had a partial response to radiotherapy plus ipilimumab. Some clones in this sample may be carry-over from other donors' samples.

The chain combines TRBV28 with TRBJ1-2; the D is unclear. V was cut by 6 bases and J by 2 bases, with 13 bases left in between. CDR1 and CDR2 from the germline V gene are MDHEN and SYDVKM. There are 14 residues in the CDR3. CDR3 residues: CASSYMTGNYGYTF. CDR3 nucleotides: TGTGCCAGCAGCTATATGACGGGGAACTATGGCTACACCTTC.

This clone has a handful of counts. V usage is TRBV6-5 and J usage is TRBJ2-3; D is possibly TRBD2 (6 bases). Trimming cost V 7 bases and J 2 bases, with 16 bases left between them. There are 15 residues in the CDR3. CDR1 is MNHEY, CDR2 SVGAGI, per germline. The CDR3 nucleotides read TGTGCCAGCACCCCGTCGGGACTGTCCACAGATACGCAGTATTTT. This gives the protein CASTPSGLSTDTQYF.

The chain is built from TRBV7-9 and TRBJ2-2, with 10 bases aligning to TRBD1. Trimming took 5 bases from V and 0 from J; bases not matched to a gene: 9. Germline-derived CDR1 and CDR2 are SEHNR and FQNEAQ (reference sequence). The CDR3 spans 18 residues. CDR3 region: CASSPPGTGATNTGELFF. CDR3 DNA: TGTGCCAGCAGCCCCCCCGGGACAGGGGCGACGAACACCGGGGAGCTGTTTTTT.

This chain joins TRBV7-3 and TRBJ2-1, with 7 bases lining up with TRBD2. CDR3 length equals 13 residues. The J segment lost 5 bases and the V segment lost 5 bases, leaving 3 bases of the junction unmatched. Germline CDR1 SGHTA, CDR2 FQGTGA. The CDR3 bases are TGTGCCAGCAGCCGGACTAGAAACAATGAGCAGTTCTTC. As protein: CASSRTRNNEQFF.

This clone was seen only a few times. The CDR3 loop is CASSRQGQPQHF. The CDR3 nucleotides read TGTGCCAGCAGCAGACAGGGTCAGCCCCAGCATTTT. The chain has TRBV7-9 and TRBJ1-5; 7 bases align to TRBD1. The germline V gene has CDR1 SEHNR and CDR2 FQNEAQ (reference sequence). This CDR3 comprises 12 residues. V dropped 5 bases and J dropped 6; count of bases not matched to a gene: 1. Using reference TRBV7-9 and TRBJ1-5 for the parts outside the CDR3, the full variable domain is DTGVSQNPRHKITKRGQNVTFRCDPISEHNRLYWYRQTLGQGPEFLTYFQNEAQLEKSRLLSDRFSAERPKGSFSTLEIQRTEQGDSAMYLCASSRQGQPQHFGDGTRLSIL.

The chain combines TRBV7-2 with TRBJ2-3; 14 bases agree with TRBD2. The CDR3 is made up of 19 amino acids. Germline CDR1 reads SGHTA; CDR2 reads FQGNSA. V trimming: 5 bases; J trimming: 2 bases; junction bases outside the gene matches: 12. CDR3 coding DNA: TGTGCCAGCAGCATCGGATTGGGACTAGCGGGGGTGATCACAGATACGCAGTATTTT. Protein: CASSIGLGLAGVITDTQYF.

This sequence joins TRBV5-5 and TRBJ2-5; 7 bases align to TRBD1. This CDR3 spans 17 amino acids. Germline V CDR1 and CDR2: SGHKS, YYEKEE (reference sequence). Trimming took 2 bases from V and 1 from J; bases not matched to a gene: 11. CDR3 residues: CASSLSLGTAAQETQYF. The CDR3 bases are TGTGCCAGCAGCTTAAGCCTCGGGACAGCCGCCCAAGAGACCCAGTACTTC.

The V and J genes are TRBV9 and TRBJ1-2; no clear D gene. The CDR3 extends over 16 amino acids. Deletions cut 0 bases from V and 7 bases from J, with 19 bases between. Germline CDR1 SGDLS, CDR2 YYNGEE. The CDR3 reads CASSVATSQDGGGYTF. CDR3 DNA sequence: TGTGCCAGCAGCGTAGCTACGAGCCAGGACGGAGGTGGCTACACCTTC.

This chain links TRBV30 with TRBJ2-5, with a possible D match to TRBD2 (5 bases). Germline CDR1 and CDR2: GTSNPN and SVGIG (reference sequence). The CDR3 contains 13 residues. Trimming cost V 0 bases and J 4 bases, with 9 bases left between them. The CDR3 here is CAWSVARGETQYF. CDR3 bases: TGTGCCTGGAGTGTAGCCCGGGGAGAGACCCAGTACTTC.

V is TRBV5-5 and J is TRBJ1-2, with 7 bases aligning to TRBD1. The J segment lost 1 base and the V segment lost 1 base, leaving 7 bases of the junction unmatched. The CDR3 totals 16 residues. Germline loops: CDR1 SGHKS, CDR2 YYEKEE (reference sequence). The CDR3 reads CASSLTGAGGNYGYTF. The CDR3 DNA follows: TGTGCCAGCAGCTTGACCGGGGCAGGGGGTAACTATGGCTACACCTTC. The complete variable domain, with remaining parts taken from reference TRBV5-5 and TRBJ1-2, reads DAGVTQSPTHLIKTRGQQVTLRCSPISGHKSVSWYQQVLGQGPQFIFQYYEKEERGRGNFPDRFSARQFPNYSSELNVNALLLGDSALYLCASSLTGAGGNYGYTFGSGTRLTVV.

The chain links TRBV4-3 to TRBJ2-1; weak D call: TRBD1 (6 bases). Germline CDR1 LGHNA, CDR2 YSLEER. The V and J ends lost 1 base and 7 bases respectively, with 14 bases between them. The CDR3 extends over 15 amino acids. DNA for the CDR3: TGCGCCAGCAGCCAAGTCAGGGGCCCGGGGAATGAGCAGTTCTTC. The encoded protein is CASSQVRGPGNEQFF.

The chain links TRBV7-8 to TRBJ2-7, with a tentative D call TRBD1 (6 bases). The CDR3 has 15 amino acids. The germline V gene has CDR1 SGHVS and CDR2 FQNEAQ. Trimming cost V 5 bases and J 7 bases, with 21 bases left between them. CDR3 DNA: TGTGCCAGCAGCATGACAGGTTCCCAGGTTCAAGAGCAGTACTTC. Protein: CASSMTGSQVQEQYF.

This rearrangement joins TRBV19 to TRBJ2-1; D perhaps matches TRBD1 (6 bases). Germline CDR1 and CDR2: LNHDA and SQIVND (reference sequence). V dropped 10 bases and J dropped 0 bases, with 19 bases sitting between them. This CDR3 region has 16 residues. CDR3: CATTRESGVSYNEQFF. The DNA for the CDR3 is TGTGCCACCACTCGCGAGTCAGGGGTCTCCTACAATGAGCAGTTCTTC.

The chain couples TRBV27 to TRBJ2-7; unclear D gene. This CDR3 region has 13 residues. CDR1 is MNHEY, CDR2 SMNVEV, per germline (reference sequence). V lost 5 bases and J lost 1, with 9 bases in between. This CDR3 reads CASSPFLSYEQYF. For the CDR3, the DNA is TGTGCCAGCAGTCCCTTTCTTTCCTACGAGCAGTACTTC.

V usage is TRBV6-5 and J usage is TRBJ1-5; D is perhaps TRBD1 (5 bases). V was clipped by 5 bases and J by 11 bases, with 19 bases between them. Germline V gene data show CDR1 as MNHEY and CDR2 as SVGAGI. The CDR3 consists of 14 residues. The chain's CDR3 is CASSPRQRSGAQHF. The DNA of the CDR3 is TGTGCCAGCAGTCCTCGACAGCGCTCGGGGGCCCAGCATTTT.

This chain joins TRBV19 and TRBJ2-5; 7 nucleotides agree with TRBD1. The V gene end was trimmed by 7 bases and the J gene end by 6 bases; junction bases not matched to a gene: 11. CDR1 and CDR2 (germline): LNHDA, SQIVND (reference sequence). The CDR3 is 14 amino acids. The CDR3, as DNA: TGTGCCAGTACCGAAGACAGGGTGTCGAAGACCCAGTACTTC. This encodes CASTEDRVSKTQYF.

This chain connects TRBV7-9 to TRBJ2-1, with 8 bases identical to TRBD2. CDR1 is SEHNR, CDR2 FQNEAQ, per germline (reference sequence). Losses at the gene ends were 5 bases for V and 7 bases for J; bases not matched to a gene: 13. This CDR3 spans 16 amino acids. The CDR3 sequence: CASSPPPAGARNEQFF. The CDR3 bases are TGTGCCAGCAGCCCTCCCCCAGCGGGAGCCCGGAATGAGCAGTTCTTC.